The clone carrying this T cell receptor beta chain was detected a few times. Its target is not known. The sample is drawn from a study of identical twins. Study results and caveats: Invariant MAIT and iNKT cells could partly confound zero-insertion analyses. The more abundant beta clonotypes in cord blood had fewer insertions, and memory repertoires did not show this.

CDR1 is SGHTA, CDR2 FQGTGA, per germline. The CDR3 spans 14 residues. After removal of 5 bases from V and 8 bases from J, the junction contained 7 bases not matched to a gene. One entry per CDR3 protein, called by TCRdb with MiXCR from the 5' RACE reads. The data show approximately 700,000 distinct CDR3 sequences, 15% to 20% seen once. This sample also belongs to another study, concerning T cells expressing NK-cell markers. As reported in that work: Each of roughly 6 donors carried dominant NKG2C+ clonotypes accounting for roughly 1.0-7.5% of CD8+ T cells. A few donors' CD3+CD56-NKG2C+ cells were dominated by the same clonotypes.

Sequenced sample: PBMCs. The chain recombines TRBV7-3 with TRBJ2-1; 9 nucleotides match TRBD2. This clonotype was sampled from a woman younger than 30 in good health. The CDR3 nucleotides read TGTGCCAGCAGCCAAGGTGCGGGGGGGCATGAGCAGTTCTTC. Its protein is CASSQGAGGHEQFF.